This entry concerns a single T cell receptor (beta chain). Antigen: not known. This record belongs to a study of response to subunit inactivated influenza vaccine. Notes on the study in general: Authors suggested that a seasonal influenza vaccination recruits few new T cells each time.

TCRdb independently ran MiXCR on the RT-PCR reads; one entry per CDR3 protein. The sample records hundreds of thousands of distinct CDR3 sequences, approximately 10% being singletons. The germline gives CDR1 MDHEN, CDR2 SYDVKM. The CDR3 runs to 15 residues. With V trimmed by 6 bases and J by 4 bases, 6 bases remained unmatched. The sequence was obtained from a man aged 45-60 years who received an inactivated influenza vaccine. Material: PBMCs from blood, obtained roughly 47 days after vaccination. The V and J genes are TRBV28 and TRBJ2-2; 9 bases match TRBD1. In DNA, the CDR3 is TGTGCCAGCAGCCGGGACAGGGACAGCACCGGGGAGCTGTTTTTT. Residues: CASSRDRDSTGELFF.